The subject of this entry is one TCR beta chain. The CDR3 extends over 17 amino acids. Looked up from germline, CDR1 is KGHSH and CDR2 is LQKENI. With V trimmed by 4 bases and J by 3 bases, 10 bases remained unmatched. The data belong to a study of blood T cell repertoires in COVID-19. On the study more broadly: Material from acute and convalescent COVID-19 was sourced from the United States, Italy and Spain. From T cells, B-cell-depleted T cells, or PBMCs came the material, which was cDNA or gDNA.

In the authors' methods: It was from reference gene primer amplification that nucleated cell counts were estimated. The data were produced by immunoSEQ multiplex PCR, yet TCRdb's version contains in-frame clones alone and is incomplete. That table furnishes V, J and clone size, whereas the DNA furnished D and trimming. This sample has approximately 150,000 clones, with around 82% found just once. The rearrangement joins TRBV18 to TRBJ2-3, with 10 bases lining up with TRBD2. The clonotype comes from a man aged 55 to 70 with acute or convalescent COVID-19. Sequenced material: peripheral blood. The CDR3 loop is CASSLHRAGGPTDTQYF. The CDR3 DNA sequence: TGTGCCAGCTCACTACACAGAGCGGGAGGGCCGACAGATACGCAGTATTTT. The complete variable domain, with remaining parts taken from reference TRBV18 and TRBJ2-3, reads NAGVMQNPRHLVRRRGQEARLRCSPMKGHSHVYWYRQLPEEGLKFMVYLQKENIIDESGMPKERFSAEFPKEGPSILRIQQVVRGDSAAYFCASSLHRAGGPTDTQYFGPGTRLTVL.